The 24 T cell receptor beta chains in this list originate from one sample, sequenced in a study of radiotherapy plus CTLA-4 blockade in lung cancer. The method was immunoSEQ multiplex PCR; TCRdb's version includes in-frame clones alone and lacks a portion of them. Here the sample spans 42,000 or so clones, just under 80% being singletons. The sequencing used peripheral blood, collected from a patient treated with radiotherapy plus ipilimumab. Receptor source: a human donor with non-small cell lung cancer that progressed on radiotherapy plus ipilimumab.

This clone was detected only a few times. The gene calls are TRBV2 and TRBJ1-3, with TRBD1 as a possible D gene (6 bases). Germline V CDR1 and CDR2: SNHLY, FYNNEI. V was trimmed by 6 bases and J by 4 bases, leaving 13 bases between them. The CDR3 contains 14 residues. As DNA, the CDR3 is TGTGCCAGCAGATCGGGACACTCAGGAAACACCATATATTTT. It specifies CASRSGHSGNTIYF.

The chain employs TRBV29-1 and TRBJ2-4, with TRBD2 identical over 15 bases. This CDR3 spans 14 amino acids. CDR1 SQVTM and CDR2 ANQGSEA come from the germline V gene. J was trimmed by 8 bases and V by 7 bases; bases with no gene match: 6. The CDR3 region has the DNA TGCAGCGCCCGGACTAGCGGGGGGGCGTACATTCAGTACTTC. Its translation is CSARTSGGAYIQYF.

The CDR3 DNA follows: TGTGCCAGCAGCCAAGATCTCGGTAGCGGGGGCGTGGATACGCAGTATTTT. The encoded protein is CASSQDLGSGGVDTQYF. The chain combines TRBV4-2 with TRBJ2-3; 9 nucleotides match TRBD2. CDR3 length: 17 amino acids. The J segment lost 6 bases and the V segment lost 0 bases, leaving 10 bases of the junction unmatched. The germline V gene has CDR1 LGHNA and CDR2 YNFKEQ.

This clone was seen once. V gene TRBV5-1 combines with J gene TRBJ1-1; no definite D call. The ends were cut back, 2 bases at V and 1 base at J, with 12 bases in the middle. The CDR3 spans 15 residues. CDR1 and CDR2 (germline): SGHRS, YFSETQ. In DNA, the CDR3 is TGCGCCAGCAGCTTTTCGGGGAAGGGGAACACTGAAGCTTTCTTT. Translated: CASSFSGKGNTEAFF.

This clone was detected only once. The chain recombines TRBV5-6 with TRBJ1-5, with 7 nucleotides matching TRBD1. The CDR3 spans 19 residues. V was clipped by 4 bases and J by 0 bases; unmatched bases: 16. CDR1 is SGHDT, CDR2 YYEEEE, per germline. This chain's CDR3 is CASSVGKPLGQRSNQPQHF. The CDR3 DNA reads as TGTGCCAGCAGCGTAGGCAAACCCTTGGGACAGCGTAGCAATCAGCCCCAGCATTTT.

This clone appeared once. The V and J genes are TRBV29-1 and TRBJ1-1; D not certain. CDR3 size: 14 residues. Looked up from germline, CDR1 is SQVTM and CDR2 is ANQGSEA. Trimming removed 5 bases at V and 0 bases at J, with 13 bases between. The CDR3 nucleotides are TGCAGCGTTTGGGCAGGCCACATGAACACTGAAGCTTTCTTT. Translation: CSVWAGHMNTEAFF.

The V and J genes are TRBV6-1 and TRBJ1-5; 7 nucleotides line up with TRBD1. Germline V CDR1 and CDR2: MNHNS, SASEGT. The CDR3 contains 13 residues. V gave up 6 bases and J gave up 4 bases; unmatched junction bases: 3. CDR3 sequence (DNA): TGTGCCAGCAGCGGGACAGAGAATCAGCCCCAGCATTTT. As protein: CASSGTENQPQHF.

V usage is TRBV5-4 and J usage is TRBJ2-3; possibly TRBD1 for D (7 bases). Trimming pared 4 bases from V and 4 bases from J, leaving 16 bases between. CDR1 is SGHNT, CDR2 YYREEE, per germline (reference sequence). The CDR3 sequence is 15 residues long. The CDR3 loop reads CASSRSGGSADTQYF. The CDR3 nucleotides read TGTGCCAGCAGCCGGTCAGGGGGGAGCGCAGATACGCAGTATTTT.

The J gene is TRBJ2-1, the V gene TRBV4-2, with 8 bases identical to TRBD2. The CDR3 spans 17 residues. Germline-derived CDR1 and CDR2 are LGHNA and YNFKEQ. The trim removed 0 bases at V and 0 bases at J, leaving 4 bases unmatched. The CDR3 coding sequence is TGTGCCAGCAGCCAAGATACGAGCGGGGGCTCCTACAATGAGCAGTTCTTC. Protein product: CASSQDTSGGSYNEQFF.

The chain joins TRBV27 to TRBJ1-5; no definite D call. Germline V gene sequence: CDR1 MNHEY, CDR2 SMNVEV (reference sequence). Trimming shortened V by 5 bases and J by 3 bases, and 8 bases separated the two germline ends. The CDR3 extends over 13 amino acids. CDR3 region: CASSTESNQPQHF. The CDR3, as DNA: TGTGCCAGCAGTACAGAGTCCAATCAGCCCCAGCATTTT.

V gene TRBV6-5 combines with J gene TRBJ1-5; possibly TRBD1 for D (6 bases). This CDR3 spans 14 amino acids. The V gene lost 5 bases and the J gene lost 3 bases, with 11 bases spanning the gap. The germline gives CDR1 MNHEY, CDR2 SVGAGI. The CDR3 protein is CASSPTGVNQPQHF. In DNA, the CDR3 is TGTGCCAGCAGTCCGACAGGCGTCAATCAGCCCCAGCATTTT.

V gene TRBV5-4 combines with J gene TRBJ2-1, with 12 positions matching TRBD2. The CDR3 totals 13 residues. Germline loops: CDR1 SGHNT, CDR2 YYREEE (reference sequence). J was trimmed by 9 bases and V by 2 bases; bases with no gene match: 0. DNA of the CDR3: TGTGCCAGCAGCTTACTAGCGGGGGGTGAGCAGTTCTTC. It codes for CASSLLAGGEQFF.

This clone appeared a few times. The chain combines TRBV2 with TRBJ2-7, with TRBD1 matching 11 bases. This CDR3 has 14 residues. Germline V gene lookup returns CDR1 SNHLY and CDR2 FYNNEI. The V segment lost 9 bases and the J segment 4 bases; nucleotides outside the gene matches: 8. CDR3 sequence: CASKVDRGPYEQYF. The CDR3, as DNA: TGTGCCAGTAAAGTGGACAGGGGGCCTTACGAGCAGTACTTC.

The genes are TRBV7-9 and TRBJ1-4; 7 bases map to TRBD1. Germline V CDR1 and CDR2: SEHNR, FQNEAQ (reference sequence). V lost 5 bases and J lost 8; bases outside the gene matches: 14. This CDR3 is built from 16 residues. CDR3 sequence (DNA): TGTGCCAGCAGCCGACGCCTCCGGGACAGCCACGAAAAACTGTTTTTT. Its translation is CASSRRLRDSHEKLFF.

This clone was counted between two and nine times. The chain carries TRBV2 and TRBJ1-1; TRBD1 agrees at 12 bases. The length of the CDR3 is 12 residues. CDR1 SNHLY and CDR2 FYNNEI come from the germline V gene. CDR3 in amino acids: CAGGTGGGGAFF. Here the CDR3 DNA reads TGTGCTGGGGGGACAGGGGGCGGAGGAGCTTTCTTT.

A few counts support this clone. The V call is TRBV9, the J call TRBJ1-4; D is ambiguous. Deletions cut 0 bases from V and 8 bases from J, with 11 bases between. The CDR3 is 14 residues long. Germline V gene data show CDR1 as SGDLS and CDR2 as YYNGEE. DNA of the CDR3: TGTGCCAGCAGCGTAGGTGGGGAGAAGGAAAAACTGTTTTTT. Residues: CASSVGGEKEKLFF.

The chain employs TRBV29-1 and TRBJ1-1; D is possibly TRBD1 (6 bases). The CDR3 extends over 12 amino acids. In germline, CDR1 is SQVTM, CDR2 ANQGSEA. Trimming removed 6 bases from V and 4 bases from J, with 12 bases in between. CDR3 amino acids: CSVQGSGTEAFF. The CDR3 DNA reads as TGCAGCGTACAGGGTTCCGGCACTGAAGCTTTCTTT.

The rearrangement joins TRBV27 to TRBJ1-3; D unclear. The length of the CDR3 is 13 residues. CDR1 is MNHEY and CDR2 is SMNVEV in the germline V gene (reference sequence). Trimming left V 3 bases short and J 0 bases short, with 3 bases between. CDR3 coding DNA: TGTGCCAGCAGTTTCAGCTCTGGAAACACCATATATTTT. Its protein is CASSFSSGNTIYF.

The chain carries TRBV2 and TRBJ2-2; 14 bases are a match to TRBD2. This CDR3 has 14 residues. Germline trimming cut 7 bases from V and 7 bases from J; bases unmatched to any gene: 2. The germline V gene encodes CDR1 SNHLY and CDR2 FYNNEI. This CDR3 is CASTGTSGSGELFF. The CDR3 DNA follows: TGTGCCAGCACCGGGACTAGCGGGAGCGGGGAGCTGTTTTTT.

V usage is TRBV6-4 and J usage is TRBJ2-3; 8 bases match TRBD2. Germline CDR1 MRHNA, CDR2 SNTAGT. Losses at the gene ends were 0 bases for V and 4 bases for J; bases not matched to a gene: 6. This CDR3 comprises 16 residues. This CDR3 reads CASSDSAGGAADTQYF. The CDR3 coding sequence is TGTGCCAGCAGTGACTCCGCCGGGGGGGCCGCAGATACGCAGTATTTT.

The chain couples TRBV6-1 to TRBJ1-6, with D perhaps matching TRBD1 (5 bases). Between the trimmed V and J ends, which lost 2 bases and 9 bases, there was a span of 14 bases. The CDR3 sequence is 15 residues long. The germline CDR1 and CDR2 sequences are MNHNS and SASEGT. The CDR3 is CASSELAGNASPLHF. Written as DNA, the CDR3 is TGTGCCAGCAGTGAATTGGCAGGGAATGCTTCACCCCTCCACTTT.

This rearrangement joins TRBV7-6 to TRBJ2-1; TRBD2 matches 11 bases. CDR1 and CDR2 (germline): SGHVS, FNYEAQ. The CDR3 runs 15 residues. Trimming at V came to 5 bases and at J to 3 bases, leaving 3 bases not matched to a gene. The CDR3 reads CASSLGLAGYNEQFF. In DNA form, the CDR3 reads TGTGCCAGCAGCCTCGGACTAGCGGGCTACAATGAGCAGTTCTTC.

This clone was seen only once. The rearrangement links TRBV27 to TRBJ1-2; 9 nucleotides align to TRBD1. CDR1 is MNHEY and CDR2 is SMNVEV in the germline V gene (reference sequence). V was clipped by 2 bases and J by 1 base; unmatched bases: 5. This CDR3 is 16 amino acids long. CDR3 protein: CASSLGRDRVNYGYTF. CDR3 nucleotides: TGTGCCAGCAGTTTAGGAAGGGACAGGGTTAACTATGGCTACACCTTC.

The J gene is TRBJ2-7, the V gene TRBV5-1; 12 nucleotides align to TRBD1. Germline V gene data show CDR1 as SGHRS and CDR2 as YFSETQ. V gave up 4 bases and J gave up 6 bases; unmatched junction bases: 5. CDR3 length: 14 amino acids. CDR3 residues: CASSGTGGSIEQYF. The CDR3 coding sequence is TGCGCCAGCAGCGGGACAGGGGGCTCGATCGAGCAGTACTTC.